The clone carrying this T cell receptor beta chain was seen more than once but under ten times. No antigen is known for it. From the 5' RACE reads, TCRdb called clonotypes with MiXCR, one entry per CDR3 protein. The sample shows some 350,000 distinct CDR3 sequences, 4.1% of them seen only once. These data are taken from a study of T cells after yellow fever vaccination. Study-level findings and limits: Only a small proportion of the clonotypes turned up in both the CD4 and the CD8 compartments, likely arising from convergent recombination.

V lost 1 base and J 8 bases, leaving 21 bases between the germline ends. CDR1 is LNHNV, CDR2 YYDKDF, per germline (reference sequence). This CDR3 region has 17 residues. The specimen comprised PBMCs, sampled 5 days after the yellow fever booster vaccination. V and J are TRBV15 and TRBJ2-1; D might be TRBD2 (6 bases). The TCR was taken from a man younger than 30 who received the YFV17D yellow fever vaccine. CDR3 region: CATSRVRIAAGLDEQFF. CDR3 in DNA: TGTGCCACCAGCAGAGTTAGGATAGCGGCGGGGTTGGATGAGCAGTTCTTC.